This T cell receptor beta chain was sequenced in a study of human T cells and chemical hapten exposure. Time point meaning: pre-sensitization, week 0. Treatment noted: therapeutic diphenylcyclopropenone sensitization with weekly scalp DPC. TCRdb re-called the RACE reads through MiXCR, storing one row per CDR3 protein. The sample yields about 42,000 distinct CDR3 sequences, around an eighth seen once. Trimming cost V 1 base and J 2 bases, with 9 bases left between them. The CDR3 totals 15 residues. In germline, CDR1 is SGHAT, CDR2 FQNNGV. This clonotype was obtained from a woman aged 30 to 39 with alopecia areata. Some clones in this sample may be carry-over from other donors' samples. The sample in question was whole blood, obtained in connection with sensitization to the hapten diphenylcyclopropenone (DPC). The rearrangement uses TRBV11-2 and TRBJ2-4, with D unresolved. The CDR3 is CASSLVLETKNIQYF. The CDR3 DNA reads as TGTGCCAGCAGCTTAGTTCTAGAAACCAAAAACATTCAGTACTTC.